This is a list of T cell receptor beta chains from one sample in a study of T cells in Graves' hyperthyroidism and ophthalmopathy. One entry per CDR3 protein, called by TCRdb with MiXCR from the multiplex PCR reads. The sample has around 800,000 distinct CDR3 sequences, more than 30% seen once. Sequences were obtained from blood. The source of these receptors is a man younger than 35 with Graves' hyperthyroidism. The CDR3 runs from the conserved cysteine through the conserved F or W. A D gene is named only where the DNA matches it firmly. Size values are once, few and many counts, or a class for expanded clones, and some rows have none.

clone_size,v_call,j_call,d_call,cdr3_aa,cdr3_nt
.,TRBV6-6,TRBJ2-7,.,CASMEGNSYEQYF,TGTGCCAGCATGGAGGGGAATTCCTACGAGCAGTACTTC
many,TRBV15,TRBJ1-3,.,CATSTPRTGADTIYF,TGTGCCACCAGCACCCCTAGGACCGGGGCGGACACCATATATTTT
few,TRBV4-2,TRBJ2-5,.,CASSQDSAMGTQYF,TGTGCCAGCAGCCAAGATTCCGCGATGGGGACCCAGTACTTC
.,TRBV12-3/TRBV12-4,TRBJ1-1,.,CASKVRGGEAFF,TGTGCCAGCAAAGTCAGAGGTGGCGAAGCTTTCTTT
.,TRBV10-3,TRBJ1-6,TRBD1,CAIKGTGDNSPLHF,TGTGCCATCAAGGGGACAGGGGACAATTCACCCCTCCACTTT
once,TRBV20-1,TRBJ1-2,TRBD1,CSEADRASYGYTF,TGCAGTGAAGCGGACAGGGCCTCCTATGGCTACACCTTC
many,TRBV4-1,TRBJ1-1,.,CASSTGRPEAFF,TGCGCCAGCAGCACAGGGAGGCCTGAAGCTTTCTTT
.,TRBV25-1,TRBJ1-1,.,CASSQEYGLEAFF,TGTGCCAGCAGCCAAGAGTACGGCTTAGAAGCTTTCTTT
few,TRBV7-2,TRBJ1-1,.,CASSPHRGDPLLEAFF,TGTGCCAGCAGCCCGCATCGAGGAGACCCACTGCTGGAAGCTTTCTTT
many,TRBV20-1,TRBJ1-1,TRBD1,CSAPDRGNTEAFF,TGCAGTGCGCCGGACAGGGGGAATACTGAAGCTTTCTTT
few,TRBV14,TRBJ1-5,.,CASSQERTEKNQPQHF,TGTGCCAGCAGCCAAGAGCGCACAGAAAAGAATCAGCCCCAGCATTTT
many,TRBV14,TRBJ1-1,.,CASSQVGEAFF,TGTGCCAGCAGCCAAGTAGGTGAAGCTTTCTTT
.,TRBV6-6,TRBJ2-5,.,CASSYSKRYPGPRETQYF,TGTGCCAGCAGTTACTCGAAGAGGTACCCGGGGCCGAGGGAGACCCAGTACTTC
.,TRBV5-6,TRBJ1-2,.,CASSLPRTAFYGYTF,TGTGCCAGCAGCTTGCCCCGGACGGCTTTTTATGGCTACACCTTC
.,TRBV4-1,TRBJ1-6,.,CASSPATGAAPLHF,TGCGCCAGCAGCCCAGCCACCGGCGCGGCTCCCCTCCACTTT
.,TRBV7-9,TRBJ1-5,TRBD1,CASSAGQGASASQPQHF,TGTGCCAGCAGCGCCGGACAGGGGGCAAGTGCTAGTCAGCCCCAGCATTTT
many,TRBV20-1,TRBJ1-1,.,CSATDSTEAFF,TGCAGTGCCACTGACAGCACTGAAGCTTTCTTT
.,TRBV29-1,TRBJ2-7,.,CSFGTISYEQYF,TGCAGCTTCGGGACAATCTCCTACGAGCAGTACTTC
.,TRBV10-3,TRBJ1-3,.,CATSSGGRNGNTIYF,TGTGCCACCTCAAGCGGGGGGCGAAATGGAAACACCATATATTTT
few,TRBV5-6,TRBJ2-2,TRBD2,CASSWDYSGELFF,TGTGCCAGCAGCTGGGACTATAGCGGGGAGCTGTTTTTT
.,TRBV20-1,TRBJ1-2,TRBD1,CSARGQGAYGYTF,TGCAGTGCTAGGGGACAGGGAGCCTATGGCTACACCTTC
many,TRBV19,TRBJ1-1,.,CASSSDSAGNTEAFF,TGTGCCAGTAGCTCCGACTCGGCCGGGAACACTGAAGCTTTCTTT
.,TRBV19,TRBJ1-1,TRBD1,CASSMAQGGMTEAFF,TGTGCCAGTAGTATGGCCCAGGGGGGGATGACTGAAGCTTTCTTT
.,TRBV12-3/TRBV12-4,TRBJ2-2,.,CASSPGLTGELFF,TGTGCCAGCAGCCCGGGCCTCACCGGGGAGCTGTTTTTT
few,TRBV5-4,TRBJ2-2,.,CASSPTLSTGELFF,TGTGCCAGCAGCCCAACGTTAAGCACCGGGGAGCTGTTTTTT
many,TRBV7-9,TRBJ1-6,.,CASSFAQGNSPLHF,TGTGCCAGCAGCTTCGCACAGGGTAATTCACCCCTCCACTTT
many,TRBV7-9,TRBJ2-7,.,CASSLALRNEQYF,TGTGCCAGCAGCTTAGCCCTCCGCAACGAGCAGTACTTC
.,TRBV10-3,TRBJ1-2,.,CAISSARGSYGYTF,TGTGCCATCAGCTCAGCCAGGGGAAGTTATGGCTACACCTTC
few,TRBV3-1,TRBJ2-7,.,CASSQAGEAYEQYF,TGTGCCAGCAGCCAAGCGGGGGAGGCCTACGAGCAGTACTTC
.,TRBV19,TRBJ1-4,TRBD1,CASRAWTGAVATNEKLVF,TGTGCCAGTAGGGCATGGACAGGGGCAGTTGCAACTAATGAAAAACTGGTTTTT
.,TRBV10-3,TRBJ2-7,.,CASSYSITTSSYEQYF,TGTGCCAGCAGTTACTCGATAACTACAAGCTCCTACGAGCAGTACTTC
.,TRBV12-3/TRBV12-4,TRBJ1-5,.,CASSDSGTSDQPQHF,TGTGCCAGCAGTGATTCCGGGACGAGTGATCAGCCCCAGCATTTT
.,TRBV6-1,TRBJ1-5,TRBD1,CARAGTANQPQHF,TGTGCCAGAGCCGGGACAGCTAATCAGCCCCAGCATTTT
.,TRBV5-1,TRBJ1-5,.,CASSLAPGPEHQPQHF,TGCGCCAGCAGCTTGGCTCCGGGACCTGAACATCAGCCCCAGCATTTT
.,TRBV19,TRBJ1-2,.,CASSSTSGTSEDGYTF,TGTGCCAGTAGTTCAACTTCCGGGACATCAGAGGATGGCTACACCTTC
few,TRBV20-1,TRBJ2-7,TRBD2,CSAGGAGDSYEQYF,TGCAGTGCCGGAGGAGCGGGAGATTCCTACGAGCAGTACTTC
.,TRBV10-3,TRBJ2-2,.,CAMKDLNTGELFF,TGTGCCATGAAGGACTTGAACACCGGGGAGCTGTTTTTT
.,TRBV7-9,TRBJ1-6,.,CASSFLRDYNSPLHF,TGTGCCAGCAGCTTCCTCCGGGATTATAATTCACCCCTCCACTTT
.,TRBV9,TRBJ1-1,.,CASSGPGPGAFF,TGTGCCAGCAGCGGACCCGGGCCAGGAGCTTTCTTT
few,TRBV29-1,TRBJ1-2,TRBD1,CSVPVRQGYGYTF,TGCAGCGTTCCAGTTCGACAGGGGTATGGCTACACCTTC
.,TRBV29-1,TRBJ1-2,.,CSIEAGYGYTF,TGCAGCATTGAGGCAGGCTATGGCTACACCTTC
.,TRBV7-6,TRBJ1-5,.,CASSSSEGLGQPQHF,TGTGCCAGCAGCTCATCCGAAGGACTGGGTCAGCCCCAGCATTTT
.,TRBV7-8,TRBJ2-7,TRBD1,CASSLADRVAYEQYF,TGTGCCAGCAGCTTAGCCGACAGGGTTGCCTACGAGCAGTACTTC
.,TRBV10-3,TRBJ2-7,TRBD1,CATAPTGQYEQYF,TGTGCCACCGCACCGACAGGGCAGTACGAGCAGTACTTC
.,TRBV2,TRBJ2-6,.,CASGEFSGANVLTF,TGTGCCAGCGGGGAGTTCTCTGGGGCCAACGTCCTGACTTTC
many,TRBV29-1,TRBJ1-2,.,CSVPQGLRGGYTF,TGCAGCGTTCCACAGGGACTTCGAGGTGGCTACACCTTC
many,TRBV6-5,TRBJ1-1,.,CASSTSGTVNTEAFF,TGTGCCAGCTCAACCTCCGGGACGGTAAACACTGAAGCTTTCTTT
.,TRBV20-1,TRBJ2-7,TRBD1,CSAPNQDRGRPYEQYF,TGCAGTGCCCCAAACCAAGACAGGGGGCGCCCCTACGAGCAGTACTTC
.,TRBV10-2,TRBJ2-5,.,CASGASSGITEGTQYF,TGCGCCAGCGGGGCCTCTTCGGGGATAACGGAGGGGACCCAGTACTTC
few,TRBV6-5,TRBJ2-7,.,CASSPRESSYEQYF,TGTGCCAGCAGCCCACGGGAGAGCTCCTACGAGCAGTACTTC
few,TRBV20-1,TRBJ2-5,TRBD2,CSAIAGSPQETQYF,TGCAGTGCTATAGCGGGCTCCCCCCAAGAGACCCAGTACTTC
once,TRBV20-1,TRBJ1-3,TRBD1,CSARSGTGDTIYF,TGCAGTGCTAGGTCTGGGACAGGGGACACCATATATTTT
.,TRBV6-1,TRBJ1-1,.,CASSERMMNTEAFF,TGTGCCAGCAGTGAAAGAATGATGAACACTGAAGCTTTCTTT
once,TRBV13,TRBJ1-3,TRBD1,CASSHGTGTLSLSGNTIYF,TGTGCCAGCAGCCATGGGACAGGTACCCTCTCTCTCTCTGGAAACACCATATATTTT
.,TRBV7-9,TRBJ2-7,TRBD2,CASTLAGEGEQYF,TGTGCCAGCACCCTGGCGGGAGAGGGCGAGCAGTACTTC